This TCR beta chain appears in the sequencing data of a study of OX40 agonist ivuxolimab in advanced cancers. This clone was observed once. The length of the CDR3 is 16 residues. The V gene end was trimmed by 4 bases and the J gene end by 7 bases; junction bases not matched to a gene: 11. CDR1 MDHEN and CDR2 SYDVKM come from the germline V gene. Sequencing was performed with immunoSEQ multiplex PCR; in TCRdb, only in-frame clones are kept and a portion is missing. The table lists 75,000 to 85,000 clones, around 86% of them singletons, with just under 0.25% in the top ten. The origin of this receptor is an adult with an advanced solid tumor such as melanoma, head and neck, liver or kidney cancer. The J gene is TRBJ2-1, the V gene TRBV28, with 9 nucleotides matching TRBD2. This specimen consisted of CD4+ or CD8+ T cells sorted from blood, obtained in a trial of the OX40 agonist ivuxolimab. The CDR3 is CASSSMGGRALNEQFF. Here the CDR3 DNA reads TGTGCCAGCAGTTCCATGGGCGGGAGGGCCCTTAATGAGCAGTTCTTC.